This TCR beta chain is from a study of blood T cell repertoires in COVID-19. Study overall: Sources were T cells, B-cell-depleted T cells, or PBMCs; the material itself was cDNA or gDNA.

Germline lookup yields CDR1 MNHEY and CDR2 SMNVEV (reference sequence). The CDR3 length is 12 residues. V trimming: 8 bases; J trimming: 5 bases; junction bases outside the gene matches: 4. Clones were read by immunoSEQ multiplex PCR, and TCRdb kept only the in-frame ones, dropping some. The data contain approximately 200,000 clones, 88% of them singletons. J is TRBJ2-7 and V is TRBV27; 9 nucleotides line up with TRBD1. The sample consisted of peripheral blood. The receptor was isolated from a woman aged 60-75 years with acute or convalescent COVID-19. The chain's CDR3 is CASQGQGDEQYF. For the CDR3, the DNA is TGTGCCAGCCAGGGACAGGGCGACGAGCAGTACTTC.